Listed below are T cell receptor beta chains from one sample, sequenced in a study of blood T cell repertoires in COVID-19. The assay was immunoSEQ multiplex PCR, and TCRdb's table has in-frame clones only and misses some. The sample records 250,000 to 300,000 clones, about 91% being singletons. Material for sequencing was PBMCs or T cells enriched from blood (not recorded which). These receptors were taken from a human donor in a cohort exposed to, infected with or recovered from COVID-19 (not recorded which). The donor label of this sample is uncertain. Both conserved end residues are part of each CDR3. D genes are given only for firm matches. Size values are once, few and many counts, or a class for expanded clones, and some rows have none.

d_gene	abundance	v_gene	j_gene	CDR3aa	CDR3nt
.	.	TRBV28	TRBJ1-5	CASGRAVDNQPQHF	TGTGCCAGCGGTCGTGCGGTTGACAATCAGCCCCAGCATTTT
.	.	TRBV7-9	TRBJ2-2	CASSRRPGHLGELFF	TGTGCCAGCAGCCGGCGACCGGGACACCTCGGGGAGCTGTTTTTT
.	.	TRBV18	TRBJ2-3	CASSPWGGAGDTQYF	TGTGCCAGCTCACCGTGGGGGGGGGCAGGAGATACGCAGTATTTT
TRBD1	.	TRBV9	TRBJ2-1	CASSAGGTGDNEQFF	TGTGCCAGCAGCGCAGGGGGGACAGGGGACAATGAGCAGTTCTTC
.	.	TRBV30	TRBJ1-5	CAWSTTGFQPQHF	TGTGCCTGGAGTACAACAGGGTTTCAGCCCCAGCATTTT
TRBD2	.	TRBV28	TRBJ2-5	CASNGGGAETQYF	TGTGCCAGCAACGGCGGGGGGGCCGAGACCCAGTACTTC
.	.	TRBV5-1	TRBJ2-2	CASSLARDTGELFF	TGCGCCAGCAGCTTGGCCAGGGACACCGGGGAGCTGTTTTTT
.	.	TRBV6-2/TRBV6-3	TRBJ1-1	CASSQQGGGTEAFF	TGTGCCAGCAGTCAACAGGGTGGAGGTACTGAAGCTTTCTTT
.	.	TRBV5-1	TRBJ1-2	CASSTGNYGYTF	TGCGCCAGCAGCACAGGGAACTATGGCTACACCTTC
.	.	TRBV7-9	TRBJ2-1	CASNTRVSSGRNEQFF	TGTGCCAGCAACACAAGAGTAAGTTCGGGAAGAAATGAGCAGTTCTTC
.	.	TRBV2	TRBJ2-2	CASSEAPGNTGELFF	TGTGCCAGCAGTGAAGCGCCAGGGAATACCGGGGAGCTGTTTTTT
.	.	TRBV25-1	TRBJ1-6	CASSKSEFNSPLHF	TGTGCCAGCAGTAAATCCGAGTTTAATTCACCCCTCCACTTT
.	few	TRBV7-2	TRBJ1-3	CASSLTAGNTIYF	TGTGCCAGCAGCTTGACAGCTGGAAACACCATATATTTT
.	.	TRBV19	TRBJ2-1	CASSIIGPNEQFF	TGTGCCAGTAGTATTATCGGTCCCAATGAGCAGTTCTTC
TRBD1	.	TRBV7-9	TRBJ1-2	CASSLDSWGQGSPNYGYTF	TGTGCCAGCAGCTTAGATAGTTGGGGACAGGGCTCCCCTAACTATGGCTACACCTTC
.	.	TRBV7-6	TRBJ1-1	CASSPPSGRGTEAFF	TGTGCCAGCAGCCCCCCTAGCGGGAGAGGTACTGAAGCTTTCTTT
TRBD2	.	TRBV5-1	TRBJ2-7	CASSLDTSGVYEQYF	TGCGCCAGCAGCTTGGACACTAGCGGGGTCTACGAGCAGTACTTC
.	.	TRBV3-1/TRBV3-2	TRBJ2-4	CASSQDDSARDIQYF	TGTGCCAGCAGCCAAGACGACAGTGCTCGGGACATTCAGTACTTC
TRBD2	.	TRBV19	TRBJ2-3	CASSRIPGLATPRGTDTQYF	TGTGCCAGTAGCCGAATACCGGGACTAGCCACCCCCCGCGGCACAGATACGCAGTATTTT
.	.	TRBV18	TRBJ2-5	CASSPPADKETQYF	TGTGCCAGCTCACCACCGGCAGACAAAGAGACCCAGTACTTC
.	.	TRBV7-2	TRBJ1-1	CASSLARNTEAFF	TGTGCCAGCAGCTTAGCGCGAAACACTGAAGCTTTCTTT
TRBD1	.	TRBV5-1	TRBJ2-1	CASTRDRGSNEQFF	TGCGCCAGCACCCGGGACAGGGGGAGCAATGAGCAGTTCTTC
TRBD1	.	TRBV19	TRBJ2-2	CASSTIDRAGELFF	TGTGCCAGTAGTACGATAGACAGGGCCGGGGAGCTGTTTTTT
.	.	TRBV7-3	TRBJ2-7	CASSSQGGPYEQYF	TGTGCCAGCAGCTCTCAGGGGGGACCCTACGAGCAGTACTTC
TRBD1	.	TRBV2	TRBJ1-2	CASSDPGGLDEYGYTF	TGTGCCAGCAGCGACCCAGGGGGGTTAGACGAGTATGGCTACACCTTC
TRBD1	.	TRBV5-6	TRBJ1-6	CASSETGSLFADSPLHF	TGTGCCAGCAGCGAGACAGGGTCCCTCTTCGCGGATTCACCCCTCCACTTT
.	.	TRBV24-1	TRBJ1-1	CATSDDIGAEAFF	TGTGCCACCAGTGATGACATAGGTGCTGAAGCTTTCTTT
TRBD1	.	TRBV9	TRBJ2-3	CASSVRDRGTDTQYF	TGTGCCAGCAGCGTCCGGGACAGGGGCACAGATACGCAGTATTTT
TRBD1	.	TRBV6-6	TRBJ1-4	CASSPGQDNEKLFF	TGTGCCAGCAGTCCTGGACAGGATAATGAAAAACTGTTTTTT
.	once	TRBV7-8	TRBJ1-4	CASSQGGSGEKLFF	TGTGCCAGCAGCCAAGGGGGTAGTGGTGAAAAACTGTTTTTT
.	.	TRBV7-9	TRBJ1-1	CASRLPSLRQGSYTEAFF	TGTGCCAGCAGGTTACCTTCATTACGCCAAGGGAGCTACACTGAAGCTTTCTTT
TRBD1	.	TRBV10-3	TRBJ2-1	CAIRRTGSGEQFF	TGTGCCATCAGACGGACAGGGAGCGGTGAGCAGTTCTTC
.	.	TRBV4-2	TRBJ2-4	CASSRGSRVLAKNIQYF	TGTGCCAGCAGCCGCGGGTCAAGGGTACTAGCCAAAAACATTCAGTACTTC
.	once	TRBV19	TRBJ2-1	CASSIAGTLFNEQFF	TGTGCCAGTAGTATCGCAGGTACCCTATTCAATGAGCAGTTCTTC
TRBD1	.	TRBV7-3	TRBJ2-5	CASSPDRGLQETQYF	TGTGCCAGCAGCCCAGACAGGGGGCTGCAAGAGACCCAGTACTTC
.	.	TRBV3-1/TRBV3-2	TRBJ2-1	CASSQDRGIAKRNEQFF	TGTGCCAGCAGCCAAGATCGGGGGATAGCGAAAAGAAATGAGCAGTTCTTC